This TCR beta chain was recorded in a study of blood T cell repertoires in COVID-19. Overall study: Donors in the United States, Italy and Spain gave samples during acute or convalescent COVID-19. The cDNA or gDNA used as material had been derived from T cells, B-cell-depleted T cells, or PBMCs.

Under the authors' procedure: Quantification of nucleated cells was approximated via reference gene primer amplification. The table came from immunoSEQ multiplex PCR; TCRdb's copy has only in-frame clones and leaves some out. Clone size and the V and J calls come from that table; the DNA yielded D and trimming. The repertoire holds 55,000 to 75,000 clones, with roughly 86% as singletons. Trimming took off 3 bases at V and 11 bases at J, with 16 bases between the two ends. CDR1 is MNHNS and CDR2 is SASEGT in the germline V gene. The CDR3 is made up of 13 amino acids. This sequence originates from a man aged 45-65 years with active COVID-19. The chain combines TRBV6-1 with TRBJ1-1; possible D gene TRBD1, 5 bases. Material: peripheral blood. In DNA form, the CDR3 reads TGTGCCAGCAGTGAGCAGGGTTACCCCACCGCTTTCTTT. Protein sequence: CASSEQGYPTAFF.